This T cell receptor (beta chain) emerged from a study of shared clonotypes between healthy human individuals. The CDR3 extends over 17 amino acids. The V gene's germline CDR1 is SGDLS and CDR2 YYNGEE. With 3 bases removed from V and 8 bases from J, the gap between germline ends came to 24 bases. The study separated CD4+ cells into CD45RA+ naive and CD45RA-negative memory subsets. Clones were sequenced by immunoSEQ multiplex PCR, and TCRdb holds only the in-frame ones, with some missing. This repertoire shows under 1,100,000 clones, approximately 80% found once; its top ten account for 0.5% to 0.65%.

This rearrangement joins TRBV9 to TRBJ2-1; D gene ambiguous. The sample taken for sequencing was memory CD4+ T cells from PBMCs. Subset denoted: CD45RA-negative fraction. The receptor was derived from a man in his late teens or twenties in good health. Some clones in this sample may be carry-over from other donors' samples. This CDR3 is CASSARTADPTRHEQFF. CDR3 bases: TGTGCCAGCAGCGCCCGGACCGCAGATCCGACGAGGCATGAGCAGTTCTTC.